Listed below are T cell receptor beta chains from one sample, sequenced in a study of cytomegalovirus exposure and HLA in healthy donors. Sequencing was performed with immunoSEQ multiplex PCR; in TCRdb, only in-frame clones are kept and a portion is missing. The repertoire has more than 150,000 clones, roughly 87% of them found once; the top ten carry about 1.5%. The specimen was PBMCs. The receptors come from a man aged 35 to 55 in good health and CMV-seronegative. Each CDR3 is given with its conserved first and last residue. Fields, in order: CDR3 protein, CDR3 DNA, D gene, V gene, clone size, J gene. The D gene is left open where the match is weak. Size tells how often a clone was seen (once, few, many) or the class of an expanded clone, and some rows leave it out.

cdr3_aa: CASSLHGGEETQYF
cdr3_nt: TGTGCCAGCAGCTTGCACGGGGGGGAAGAGACCCAGTACTTC
d_call: TRBD2
v_call: TRBV11-2
clone_size: NA
j_call: TRBJ2-5

cdr3_aa: CAWSGLVSGELFF
cdr3_nt: TGTGCCTGGTCGGGACTAGTATCCGGGGAGCTGTTTTTT
d_call: TRBD2
v_call: TRBV30
clone_size: NA
j_call: TRBJ2-2

cdr3_aa: CASSYRTGTYEQYF
cdr3_nt: TGTGCCAGCAGTTACCGGACAGGGACCTACGAGCAGTACTTC
d_call: TRBD1
v_call: TRBV6-5
clone_size: NA
j_call: TRBJ2-7

cdr3_aa: CASSAQGFRSSSSYNEQFF
cdr3_nt: TGTGCCAGCAGCGCGCAGGGGTTTAGGAGTAGTAGCTCCTACAATGAGCAGTTCTTC
d_call: NA
v_call: TRBV7-3
clone_size: NA
j_call: TRBJ2-1

cdr3_aa: CASSYEGQGRNEQFF
cdr3_nt: TGTGCCAGCAGTTACGAGGGACAGGGGAGGAATGAGCAGTTCTTC
d_call: TRBD1
v_call: TRBV6-6
clone_size: NA
j_call: TRBJ2-1

cdr3_aa: CASSHPGQGMNYGYTF
cdr3_nt: TGTGCCAGCAGCCACCCCGGACAGGGGATGAACTATGGCTACACCTTC
d_call: TRBD1
v_call: TRBV5-4
clone_size: NA
j_call: TRBJ1-2

cdr3_aa: CASSLAGGQGAVNTEAFF
cdr3_nt: TGTGCCAGCAGCTTAGCAGGGGGACAGGGGGCGGTGAACACTGAAGCTTTCTTT
d_call: TRBD1
v_call: TRBV11-3
clone_size: NA
j_call: TRBJ1-1

cdr3_aa: CASSDSVTPSSYEQYF
cdr3_nt: TGTGCCAGCAGTGATTCGGTAACCCCAAGCTCCTACGAGCAGTACTTC
d_call: NA
v_call: TRBV2
clone_size: few
j_call: TRBJ2-7

cdr3_aa: CASSLVGRGSQPQHF
cdr3_nt: TGTGCCAGCAGCTTGGTTGGTAGGGGCAGTCAGCCCCAGCATTTT
d_call: NA
v_call: TRBV7-2
clone_size: NA
j_call: TRBJ1-5

cdr3_aa: CASSSTQLGPNNEQFF
cdr3_nt: TGCGCCAGCAGCTCGACACAACTAGGACCAAACAATGAGCAGTTCTTC
d_call: NA
v_call: TRBV5-1
clone_size: NA
j_call: TRBJ2-1

cdr3_aa: CASRTFSRGHEQYF
cdr3_nt: TGTGCCAGCAGGACTTTTTCCAGGGGCCACGAGCAGTACTTC
d_call: NA
v_call: TRBV6-5
clone_size: NA
j_call: TRBJ2-7

cdr3_aa: CASSEGWATFDREETQYF
cdr3_nt: TGTGCCAGCAGTGAAGGTTGGGCTACCTTCGACAGGGAGGAGACCCAGTACTTC
d_call: TRBD1
v_call: TRBV2
clone_size: NA
j_call: TRBJ2-5

cdr3_aa: CASSNRNEYEQYF
cdr3_nt: TGTGCCAGCAGCAATCGAAACGAGTACGAGCAGTACTTC
d_call: NA
v_call: TRBV21-1
clone_size: NA
j_call: TRBJ2-7

cdr3_aa: CAWRKSGNTGELFF
cdr3_nt: TGTGCCTGGAGAAAGAGCGGGAACACCGGGGAGCTGTTTTTT
d_call: NA
v_call: TRBV30
clone_size: NA
j_call: TRBJ2-2

cdr3_aa: CASSPATGAHEQYF
cdr3_nt: TGCGCCAGCAGCCCCGCGACAGGGGCCCACGAGCAGTACTTC
d_call: TRBD1
v_call: TRBV4-1
clone_size: NA
j_call: TRBJ2-7

cdr3_aa: CASSLVAGGTGELFF
cdr3_nt: TGTGCCAGCAGCTTAGTGGCGGGGGGCACCGGGGAGCTGTTTTTT
d_call: TRBD2
v_call: TRBV7-2
clone_size: few
j_call: TRBJ2-2

cdr3_aa: CASSLGQIRDEQFF
cdr3_nt: TGCGCCAGCAGCCTCGGACAGATCCGAGATGAGCAGTTCTTC
d_call: NA
v_call: TRBV5-1
clone_size: NA
j_call: TRBJ2-1

cdr3_aa: CASSIEVGRVRAYAPQPQHF
cdr3_nt: TGTGCCAGTAGTATAGAGGTCGGGAGGGTTCGGGCTTATGCTCCGCAGCCCCAGCATTTT
d_call: NA
v_call: TRBV19
clone_size: NA
j_call: TRBJ1-5

cdr3_aa: CASSSPLAGDLYEQYF
cdr3_nt: TGTGCCAGCAGTTCGCCCCTAGCGGGGGATCTCTACGAGCAGTACTTC
d_call: TRBD2
v_call: TRBV6-5
clone_size: NA
j_call: TRBJ2-7

cdr3_aa: CASSTRTSGSQETQYF
cdr3_nt: TGTGCCAGCAGCACCAGGACTAGCGGGTCCCAAGAGACCCAGTACTTC
d_call: TRBD2
v_call: TRBV11-3
clone_size: NA
j_call: TRBJ2-5

cdr3_aa: CASSLGQGRRGYTF
cdr3_nt: TGTGCCAGCAGTCTAGGACAGGGCAGAAGAGGCTACACCTTC
d_call: TRBD1
v_call: TRBV28
clone_size: NA
j_call: TRBJ1-2

cdr3_aa: CAISGTSGSHEQFF
cdr3_nt: TGTGCCATCAGCGGGACTAGCGGGAGTCATGAGCAGTTCTTC
d_call: TRBD2
v_call: TRBV10-3
clone_size: NA
j_call: TRBJ2-1

cdr3_aa: CASSPPELAGGTDTQYF
cdr3_nt: TGCGCCAGCAGCCCGCCAGAACTAGCGGGGGGCACAGATACGCAGTATTTT
d_call: TRBD2
v_call: TRBV5-1
clone_size: NA
j_call: TRBJ2-3

cdr3_aa: CASQVHSSSYNEQFF
cdr3_nt: TGTGCCAGCCAAGTCCATTCGAGCTCCTACAATGAGCAGTTCTTC
d_call: NA
v_call: TRBV6-1
clone_size: NA
j_call: TRBJ2-1

cdr3_aa: CASRLGAGDRETQYF
cdr3_nt: TGCGCCAGCAGATTAGGAGCGGGGGATCGAGAGACCCAGTACTTC
d_call: TRBD2
v_call: TRBV5-1
clone_size: NA
j_call: TRBJ2-5

cdr3_aa: CASTQGGLSYEQYF
cdr3_nt: TGTGCCAGCACCCAAGGGGGCCTGTCCTACGAGCAGTACTTC
d_call: TRBD1
v_call: TRBV28
clone_size: NA
j_call: TRBJ2-7

cdr3_aa: CASTRNRSSTDTQYF
cdr3_nt: TGTGCCAGCACTCGGAACAGGTCTAGCACAGATACGCAGTATTTT
d_call: NA
v_call: TRBV7-4
clone_size: NA
j_call: TRBJ2-3

cdr3_aa: CASSPQSRGYTF
cdr3_nt: TGTGCCAGCAGCCCACAATCGAGGGGCTACACCTTC
d_call: NA
v_call: TRBV7-2
clone_size: NA
j_call: TRBJ1-2

cdr3_aa: CASSLADSSLTDTQYF
cdr3_nt: TGCGCCAGCAGCTTGGCCGATTCTAGCCTCACAGATACGCAGTATTTT
d_call: NA
v_call: TRBV5-1
clone_size: NA
j_call: TRBJ2-3

cdr3_aa: CASSRTGQLTGELFF
cdr3_nt: TGTGCCAGCAGCCGGACAGGGCAACTTACCGGGGAGCTGTTTTTT
d_call: TRBD1
v_call: TRBV7-2
clone_size: NA
j_call: TRBJ2-2

cdr3_aa: CASSESKWSTDTQYF
cdr3_nt: TGTGCCAGCAGTGAGTCTAAGTGGAGCACAGATACGCAGTATTTT
d_call: NA
v_call: TRBV25-1
clone_size: NA
j_call: TRBJ2-3

cdr3_aa: CASSFTSGSVDEQFF
cdr3_nt: TGCGCCAGCAGCTTCACCAGCGGGAGTGTCGATGAGCAGTTCTTC
d_call: TRBD2
v_call: TRBV5-1
clone_size: NA
j_call: TRBJ2-1

cdr3_aa: CAWSKYGGNQPQHF
cdr3_nt: TGTGCCTGGAGTAAGTACGGGGGCAATCAGCCCCAGCATTTT
d_call: NA
v_call: TRBV30
clone_size: NA
j_call: TRBJ1-5

cdr3_aa: CASSLDHQQETQYF
cdr3_nt: TGTGCCAGCAGCTTAGATCATCAACAAGAGACCCAGTACTTC
d_call: NA
v_call: TRBV11-3
clone_size: NA
j_call: TRBJ2-5

cdr3_aa: CATSRRGGGAYEQYF
cdr3_nt: TGTGCCACCAGCAGAAGAGGGGGGGGAGCCTACGAGCAGTACTTC
d_call: NA
v_call: TRBV15
clone_size: NA
j_call: TRBJ2-7

cdr3_aa: CASSPVTGGWNTEAFF
cdr3_nt: TGTGCCAGCAGCCCGGTGACAGGGGGCTGGAACACTGAAGCTTTCTTT
d_call: TRBD1
v_call: TRBV5-6
clone_size: NA
j_call: TRBJ1-1

cdr3_aa: CASSQGPGIREQYF
cdr3_nt: TGTGCTAGCAGTCAAGGTCCAGGGATCCGCGAGCAGTACTTC
d_call: NA
v_call: TRBV7-7
clone_size: NA
j_call: TRBJ2-7

cdr3_aa: CASRSPDSYSNQPQHF
cdr3_nt: TGTGCCAGCAGATCCCCGGACAGTTATAGCAATCAGCCCCAGCATTTT
d_call: NA
v_call: TRBV28
clone_size: NA
j_call: TRBJ1-5

cdr3_aa: CASSSSQGRQYF
cdr3_nt: TGTGCCAGCAGCTCATCCCAGGGGAGGCAGTACTTC
d_call: NA
v_call: TRBV5-4
clone_size: NA
j_call: TRBJ2-7

cdr3_aa: CASSTGLRETQYF
cdr3_nt: TGTGCCAGCAGCACAGGACTACGAGAGACCCAGTACTTC
d_call: NA
v_call: TRBV6-1
clone_size: NA
j_call: TRBJ2-5

cdr3_aa: CASSLNRNAEAFF
cdr3_nt: TGTGCCAGCAGCTTAAACAGGAATGCTGAAGCTTTCTTT
d_call: NA
v_call: TRBV7-3
clone_size: NA
j_call: TRBJ1-1

cdr3_aa: CASSRAGGEYNEQFF
cdr3_nt: TGTGCCAGCAGTAGGGCGGGGGGGGAATACAATGAGCAGTTCTTC
d_call: TRBD2
v_call: TRBV6-1
clone_size: NA
j_call: TRBJ2-1